This T cell receptor (beta chain) was identified in a study of CD8+CD57+ T cells in acquired aplastic anemia. Study-wide context: Isolated CD4+ and CD8+ cells, once sorted, yielded DNA averaging roughly 3 ug. Study-level findings and limits: Roughly 31 was the count of CD8+ CDR3 sequences that patients shared with controls.

Selection for sequencing was limited to patients who had shown CD8+CD57+ cell expansion by flow cytometry. Everyone among the patients had severe acquired aplastic anemia. Among the patients, none had received any therapy at the time of blood sampling. This clonotype appeared many times. What it recognizes is unknown. TCR beta VDJ and CDR3 profiles were obtained from a genomic DNA template. TCRdb reprocessed the reads via MiXCR and lists one record per CDR3 protein. The sample has fewer than 250,000 distinct CDR3 sequences, approximately 45% seen once. This CDR3 comprises 14 residues. Germline CDR1 SNHLY, CDR2 FYNNEI. Deletions cut 4 bases from V and 6 bases from J, with 13 bases between.

The J gene is TRBJ1-5, the V gene TRBV2; no clear D. This clonotype originated in a human donor with aplastic anemia. Sequencing input: sorted CD4+, CD8+, or CD8+CD57+ T cells (not recorded which) from PBMCs. CDR3 loop: CASSVGGFGQPQHF. The CDR3 DNA sequence: TGTGCCAGCAGTGTTGGCGGGTTTGGTCAGCCCCAGCATTTT.